This passage covers 9 T cell receptor beta chains from one sample sequenced in a study of blood T cell repertoires in COVID-19. Profiled with immunoSEQ multiplex PCR; TCRdb holds only in-frame clones, not every one. The sample consists of about 67,000 clones, approximately 87% of them appearing once. The sequencing sample was made of peripheral blood. Receptor source: a man aged 50 to 59 with active COVID-19.

The gene calls are TRBV14 and TRBJ2-1; TRBD1 might be the D (6 bases). In germline, CDR1 is SGHDN, CDR2 FVKESK. Between the trimmed V and J ends, which lost 3 bases and 4 bases, there was a span of 16 bases. The CDR3 length is 16 residues. The CDR3 region has the DNA TGTGCCAGCAGCCACCTAGGTCTGGGGGCGTACAATGAGCAGTTCTTC. Encoded protein: CASSHLGLGAYNEQFF.

This clone was counted once. This chain joins TRBV19 and TRBJ1-1; possibly TRBD1 for D (6 bases). Germline lookup yields CDR1 LNHDA and CDR2 SQIVND (reference sequence). Trimming stripped 4 bases from V and 1 base from J, with 13 bases between. The CDR3 contains 15 residues. The CDR3 sequence: CASSTRQVPNTEAFF. The CDR3 DNA is TGTGCCAGTAGTACCCGACAGGTTCCGAACACTGAAGCTTTCTTT.

CDR3 in amino acids: CASSGRGGSHEQYF. The CDR3 DNA follows: TGTGCCAGCAGTGGCAGGGGTGGATCCCACGAGCAGTACTTC. The V and J genes are TRBV28 and TRBJ2-7; D perhaps matches TRBD1 (6 bases). Germline CDR1 is MDHEN and CDR2 is SYDVKM. The CDR3 has 14 amino acids. Trimming took off 5 bases at V and 5 bases at J, with 16 bases between the two ends. Full variable domain (remainder filled in from reference TRBV28 and TRBJ2-7): DVKVTQSSRYLVKRTGEKVFLECVQDMDHENMFWYRQDPGLGLRLIYFSYDVKMKEKGDIPEGYSVSREKKERFSLILESASTNQTSMYLCASSGRGGSHEQYFGPGTRLTVT.

This CDR3 is CASSSGTLLTGGKYSEAFF. The CDR3 DNA reads TGCGCCAGCAGCTCTGGTACCCTTTTGACTGGGGGGAAATACAGTGAAGCTTTCTTT. This chain uses TRBV5-1 with TRBJ1-1; TRBD1 might be the D (5 bases). Germline V gene data show CDR1 as SGHRS and CDR2 as YFSETQ. CDR3 length: 19 residues. V gave up 3 bases and J gave up 7 bases, with 31 bases separating them.

This clone was seen more than once but under ten times. The chain has TRBV15 and TRBJ1-6; 7 nucleotides agree with TRBD1. This CDR3 is 17 amino acids long. Germline V gives CDR1 LNHNV, CDR2 YYDKDF (reference sequence). Trimming cost V 1 base and J 6 bases; bases outside gene matches: 9. The CDR3 here is CATSRVGTATRNSPLHF. Here the CDR3 DNA reads TGTGCCACCAGCAGAGTAGGGACAGCTACGCGTAATTCACCCCTCCACTTT.

This clone was seen a single time. The CDR3 spells CATSDPQGHSYNEQFF. In DNA, the CDR3 is TGTGCCACCAGTGATCCCCAGGGCCACTCCTACAATGAGCAGTTCTTC. The rearrangement links TRBV24-1 to TRBJ2-1; D perhaps matches TRBD1 (5 bases). CDR1 is KGHDR, CDR2 SFDVKD, per germline. The CDR3 has 16 residues. V was trimmed by 3 bases and J by 0 bases, leaving 11 bases between them.

The rearrangement links TRBV6-5 to TRBJ1-1, with D hard to call. V was pared by 7 bases and J by 5 bases, with 14 bases between. Germline loops: CDR1 MNHEY, CDR2 SVGAGI. The CDR3 has 13 amino acids. The CDR3 DNA reads TGTGCCAGCAACCGGAGCCCTGAGACTGAAGCTTTCTTT. Protein: CASNRSPETEAFF.

This chain joins TRBV15 and TRBJ2-5, with TRBD2 matching over 13 bases. CDR1 and CDR2 (germline): LNHNV, YYDKDF (reference sequence). This CDR3 is 16 amino acids long. V trimming: 3 bases; J trimming: 5 bases; junction bases outside the gene matches: 6. In nucleotides, the CDR3 is TGTGCCACCAGCAGCTGGACTAGCGGGAGAAGGGAGACCCAGTACTTC. This sequence encodes CATSSWTSGRRETQYF.

This chain uses TRBV6-5 with TRBJ1-2; TRBD1 might be the D (6 bases). V was cut by 5 bases and J by 4 bases, with 17 bases left in between. The CDR3 is 15 residues long. Per germline, CDR1 MNHEY and CDR2 SVGAGI. The CDR3 spells CASSPYRTDTYGYTF. The CDR3 DNA reads as TGTGCCAGCAGTCCGTACCGGACAGACACCTATGGCTACACCTTC.